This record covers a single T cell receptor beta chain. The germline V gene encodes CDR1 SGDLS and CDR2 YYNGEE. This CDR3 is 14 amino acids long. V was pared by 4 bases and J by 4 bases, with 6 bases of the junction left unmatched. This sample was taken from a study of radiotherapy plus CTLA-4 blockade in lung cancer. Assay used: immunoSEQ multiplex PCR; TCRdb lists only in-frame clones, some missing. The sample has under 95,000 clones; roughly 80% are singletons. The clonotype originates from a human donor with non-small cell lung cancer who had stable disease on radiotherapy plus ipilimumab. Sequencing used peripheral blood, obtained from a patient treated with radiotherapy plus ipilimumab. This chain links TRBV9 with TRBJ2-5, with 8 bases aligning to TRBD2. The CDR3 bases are TGTGCCAGCAGCACCGGGGGGGCCGTAGAGACCCAGTACTTC. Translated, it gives CASSTGGAVETQYF. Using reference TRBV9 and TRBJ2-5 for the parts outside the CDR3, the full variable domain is DSGVTQTPKHLITATGQRVTLRCSPRSGDLSVYWYQQSLDQGLQFLIQYYNGEERAKGNILERFSAQQFPDLHSELNLSSLELGDSALYFCASSTGGAVETQYFGPGTRLLVL.